This is a list of T cell receptor beta chains from one sample in a study of early T cells in non-severe SARS-CoV-2 infection. TCRdb called the 5' RACE reads again in MiXCR, with one record for every CDR3 protein. The table has tens of thousands of distinct CDR3 sequences, about an eighth seen once; the top ten hold 5% to 7%. The specimen comprised whole blood, sampled at baseline. These receptors all come from an adult who was a healthcare worker with PCR-confirmed SARS-CoV-2 infection or an uninfected control (not recorded which). The CDR3 runs from the conserved cysteine through the conserved F or W. D genes are given only for firm matches. Rows give clone size only sometimes, using once, few, many, or a class for an expanded clone.

cdr3_length	d_call	v_call	clone_size	j_call	cdr3_nt	cdr3_aa
17	TRBD2	TRBV6-5	few	TRBJ2-7	TGTGCCAGCAGTTTACCGGGACTAGCGGGGAGAGTTTACGAGCAGTACTTC	CASSLPGLAGRVYEQYF
14	NA	TRBV3-1	NA	TRBJ2-1	TGTGCCAGCAGCCAAGGCACGGGAGAGAATGAGCAGTTCTTC	CASSQGTGENEQFF
13	TRBD1	TRBV3-1	few	TRBJ1-2	TGTGCCAGCAGCCGGACAGGGGAAAATGGCTACACCTTC	CASSRTGENGYTF
14	TRBD1	TRBV28	few	TRBJ2-1	TGTGCCAGCAGTTCGGGACAGTTTAACAATGAGCAGTTCTTC	CASSSGQFNNEQFF
13	NA	TRBV12-3/TRBV12-4	few	TRBJ2-7	TGTGCCAGCAGTTCCGTTCCCACCGGCGAGCAGTACTTC	CASSSVPTGEQYF
15	NA	TRBV2	NA	TRBJ2-5	TGTGCCAGCAGTGAAAGTGGACTTCCGCAAGAGACCCAGTACTTC	CASSESGLPQETQYF
14	TRBD1	TRBV12-3/TRBV12-4	many	TRBJ2-7	TGTGCCAGCAGTTACCGGGACAGGGGCTACGAGCAGTACTTC	CASSYRDRGYEQYF
13	NA	TRBV5-1	NA	TRBJ2-7	TGCGCCAGCAGCTTGGAAGCCGCTAGGGAGCAGTACTTC	CASSLEAAREQYF
14	TRBD1	TRBV7-2	medium-sized	TRBJ1-2	TGTGCCAGCAGCGAGGGGGCAGGGGTCTATGGCTACACCTTC	CASSEGAGVYGYTF
18	TRBD2	TRBV2	few	TRBJ2-3	TGTGCCAGCAGTGAAGCATCTCTAGCGGGGATACTCACAGATACGCAGTATTTT	CASSEASLAGILTDTQYF
14	NA	TRBV7-6	many	TRBJ2-1	TGTGCCAGCAGCTTAGCTGTGGGAGGATATGAGCAGTTCTTC	CASSLAVGGYEQFF
16	NA	TRBV24-1	many	TRBJ1-2	TGTGCCACCAGTGATTCCGGACGGGAGAGGAACTATGGCTACACCTTC	CATSDSGRERNYGYTF
14	TRBD2	TRBV6-2/TRBV6-3	many	TRBJ2-1	TGTGCCAGCAGGATAGCGGGTGGGGCCCATGAGCAGTTCTTC	CASRIAGGAHEQFF
14	NA	TRBV7-3	NA	TRBJ2-2	TGTGCCAGCAGTAGGACACTGGACACCGGGGAGCTGTTTTTT	CASSRTLDTGELFF
15	NA	TRBV20-1	few	TRBJ1-4	TGCAGTGCTAGTGAACCCCGGGGCCTCAATGAAAAACTGTTTTTT	CSASEPRGLNEKLFF
13	NA	TRBV5-1	few	TRBJ1-4	TGCGCCAGCAGCTTGGATGTCTATGAAAAACTGTTTTTT	CASSLDVYEKLFF
15	NA	TRBV10-2	few	TRBJ2-1	TGCGCCACCCTACTTACCCCAGGTTTCCCTAATGAGCAGTTCTTC	CATLLTPGFPNEQFF
14	NA	TRBV3-1	many	TRBJ1-1	TGTGCCAGCAGCCCTCGTGGGGAGCTGACTGAAGCTTTCTTT	CASSPRGELTEAFF
13	NA	TRBV7-2	NA	TRBJ1-4	TGTGCCAGCAGTCGGGGTAGGAATGAAAAACTGTTTTTT	CASSRGRNEKLFF
13	NA	TRBV11-2	few	TRBJ1-2	TGTGCCAGCAGCCCGGGACACATATATGGCTACACCTTC	CASSPGHIYGYTF
12	TRBD2	TRBV10-3	NA	TRBJ2-1	TGTGCCATCGGGGGGGACTCCAATGAGCAGTTCTTC	CAIGGDSNEQFF
15	TRBD1	TRBV12-5	NA	TRBJ2-7	TGTGCTAGTGGTTCGGGCCGGGACAGGACTTACGAGCAGTACTTC	CASGSGRDRTYEQYF
13	TRBD1	TRBV11-2	few	TRBJ1-2	TGTGCCAGCAGCCCAGGGGGCAACTATGGCTACACCTTC	CASSPGGNYGYTF
14	NA	TRBV20-1	NA	TRBJ2-3	TGCAGTGCTAGAGAGTCAGGGGCCACAGATACGCAGTATTTT	CSARESGATDTQYF
15	NA	TRBV21-1	NA	TRBJ2-3	TGTGCCAGCAGCTTAGACAGGGGTGGCACAGATACGCAGTATTTT	CASSLDRGGTDTQYF
15	NA	TRBV11-2	few	TRBJ2-5	TGTGCCAGCAGCTTATTCCGGGGCCGGGGGGAGACCCAGTACTTC	CASSLFRGRGETQYF
17	NA	TRBV9	NA	TRBJ2-7	TGTGCCAGCAGCCCGCCTAGGACTTCCCCAACACGGTACGAGCAGTACTTC	CASSPPRTSPTRYEQYF
12	NA	TRBV10-3	NA	TRBJ2-5	TGTGCCACCCAGGGAACGGAAGAGACCCAGTACTTC	CATQGTEETQYF
14	NA	TRBV6-6	NA	TRBJ1-4	TGTGCCAGCAGTTATACGGTTTATAATGAAAAACTGTTTTTT	CASSYTVYNEKLFF
13	TRBD2	TRBV5-1	NA	TRBJ2-1	TGCGCCAGCAGGCCTAGCGGGAGGGGAGAGCAGTTCTTC	CASRPSGRGEQFF
12	NA	TRBV20-1	NA	TRBJ2-5	TGCAGTGCTAGAGATGTCCCAGGCCATCTTTACTTC	CSARDVPGHLYF
15	NA	TRBV24-1	many	TRBJ1-2	TGTGCCACCAGTGACCGGACAAGCACCCCCTATGGCTACACCTTC	CATSDRTSTPYGYTF
13	NA	TRBV27	few	TRBJ1-5	TGTGCCACCAGCGGGGGGGATAATCAGCCCCAGCATTTT	CATSGGDNQPQHF
14	NA	TRBV7-9	many	TRBJ2-1	TGTGCCAGCAGCGCGCGGGACAGCTACAATGAGCAGTTCTTC	CASSARDSYNEQFF
15	NA	TRBV6-6	few	TRBJ2-6	TGTGCCAGCATCTTAACTGGGGTTGGGGCCAACGTCCTGACTTTC	CASILTGVGANVLTF
11	NA	TRBV7-9	few	TRBJ1-1	TGTGCCAGCAGCCCCTTACGAGGGGCTTTCTTT	CASSPLRGAFF
17	NA	TRBV5-6	few	TRBJ1-1	TGTGCCAGCAGCTTGGCCCGGATGTGGGAAATGAACACTGAAGCTTTCTTT	CASSLARMWEMNTEAFF
12	NA	TRBV10-3	NA	TRBJ2-1	TGTGCCAGCCATCAATTAGGGCAAGAGCAGTTCTTC	CASHQLGQEQFF
16	TRBD2	TRBV3-1	NA	TRBJ2-3	TGTGCCAGCAGCCACCGGACTAGCGGATACACAGATACGCAGTATTTT	CASSHRTSGYTDTQYF
15	NA	TRBV11-3	many	TRBJ2-1	TGTGCCAGCAGCTTTTCCGGGGACCCCTACAATGAGCAGTTCTTC	CASSFSGDPYNEQFF
14	NA	TRBV24-1	NA	TRBJ1-5	TGTGCCACCAGTGACCACGCGGGGGCGCAGCCCCAGCATTTT	CATSDHAGAQPQHF
16	TRBD2	TRBV4-2	few	TRBJ2-3	TGTGCCAGCAGCCAAGAGTCACTAGCGGGAGGGAATACGCAGTATTTT	CASSQESLAGGNTQYF
17	TRBD1	TRBV4-1	NA	TRBJ2-2	TGCGCCAGCAGCCAAGATTTTACAGGGGCAAACACCGGGGAGCTGTTTTTT	CASSQDFTGANTGELFF
14	NA	TRBV6-6	many	TRBJ1-5	TGTGCCAGCAGACGGACGGGAAGTAATCAGCCCCAGCATTTT	CASRRTGSNQPQHF